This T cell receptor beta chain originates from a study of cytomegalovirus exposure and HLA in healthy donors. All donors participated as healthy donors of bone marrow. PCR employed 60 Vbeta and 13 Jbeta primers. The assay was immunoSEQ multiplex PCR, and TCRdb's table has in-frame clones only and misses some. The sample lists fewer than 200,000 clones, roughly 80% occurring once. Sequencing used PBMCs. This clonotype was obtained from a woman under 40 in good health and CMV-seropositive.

DNA of the CDR3: TGTGCCAGCAGTTACGGGGCATCCGACACGTATTTT. Translation: CASSYGASDTYF. The rearrangement joins TRBV6-5 to TRBJ2-3; a weak D match, TRBD1 (5 bases). The germline V gene encodes CDR1 MNHEY and CDR2 SVGAGI. Trimming took off 2 bases at V and 14 bases at J, with 14 bases between the two ends. This CDR3 comprises 12 residues.